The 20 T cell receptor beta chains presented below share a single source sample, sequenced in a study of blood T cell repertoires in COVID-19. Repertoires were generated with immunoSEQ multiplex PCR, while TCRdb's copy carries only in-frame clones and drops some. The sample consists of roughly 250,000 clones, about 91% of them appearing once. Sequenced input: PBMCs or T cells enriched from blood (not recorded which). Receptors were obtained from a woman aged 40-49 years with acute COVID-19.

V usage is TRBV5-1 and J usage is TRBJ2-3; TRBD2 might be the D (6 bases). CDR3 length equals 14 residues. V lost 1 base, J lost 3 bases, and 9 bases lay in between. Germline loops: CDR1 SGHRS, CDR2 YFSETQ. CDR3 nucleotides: TGCGCCAGCAGCTTGAGTGGGGGGACAGATACGCAGTATTTT. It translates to CASSLSGGTDTQYF.

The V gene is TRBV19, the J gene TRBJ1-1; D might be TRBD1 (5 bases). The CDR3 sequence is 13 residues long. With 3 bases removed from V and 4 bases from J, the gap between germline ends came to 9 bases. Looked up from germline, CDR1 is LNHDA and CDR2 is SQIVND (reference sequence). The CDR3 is CASSIRDTTEAFF. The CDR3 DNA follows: TGTGCCAGTAGTATCAGGGATACCACTGAAGCTTTCTTT.

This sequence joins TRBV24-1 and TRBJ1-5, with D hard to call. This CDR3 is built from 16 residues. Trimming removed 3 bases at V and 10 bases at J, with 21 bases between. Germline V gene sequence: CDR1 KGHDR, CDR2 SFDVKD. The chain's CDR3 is CATSDGVEAGEGPQHF. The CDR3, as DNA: TGTGCCACCAGTGATGGCGTCGAGGCGGGCGAGGGTCCCCAGCATTTT.

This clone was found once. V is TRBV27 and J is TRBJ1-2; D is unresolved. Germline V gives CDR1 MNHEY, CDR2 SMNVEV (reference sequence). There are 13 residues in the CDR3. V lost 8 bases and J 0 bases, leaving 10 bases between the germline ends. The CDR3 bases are TGTGCCAGCTGTGACACCTCTAACTATGGCTACACCTTC. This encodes CASCDTSNYGYTF.

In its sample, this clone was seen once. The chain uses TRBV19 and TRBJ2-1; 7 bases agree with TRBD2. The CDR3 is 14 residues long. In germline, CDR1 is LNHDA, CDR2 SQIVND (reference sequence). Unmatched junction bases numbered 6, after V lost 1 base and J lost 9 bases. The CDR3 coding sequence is TGTGCCAGTAGTATAGCGTGGCGGGAGAGTGAGCAGTTCTTC. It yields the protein CASSIAWRESEQFF.

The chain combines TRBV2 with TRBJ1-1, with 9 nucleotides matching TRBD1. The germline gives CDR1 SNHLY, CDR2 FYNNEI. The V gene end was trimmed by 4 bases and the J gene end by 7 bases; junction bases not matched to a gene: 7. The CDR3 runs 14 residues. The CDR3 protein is CASSGGDRGVEAFF. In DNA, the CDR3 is TGTGCCAGCAGTGGGGGAGACAGGGGGGTTGAAGCTTTCTTT.

In DNA, the CDR3 is TGTGCCATCAGGGGCGGGAGGGCCAGCGAGACCCAGTACTTC. The encoded protein is CAIRGGRASETQYF. The chain recombines TRBV10-3 with TRBJ2-5, with 9 bases fitting TRBD2. The CDR3 is 14 amino acids. Per germline, CDR1 ENHRY and CDR2 SYGVKD. With V trimmed by 6 bases and J by 5 bases, 7 bases remained unmatched.

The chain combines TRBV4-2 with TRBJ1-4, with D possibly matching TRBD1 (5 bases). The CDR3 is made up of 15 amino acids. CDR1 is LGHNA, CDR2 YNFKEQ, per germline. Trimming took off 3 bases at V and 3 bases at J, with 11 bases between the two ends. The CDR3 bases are TGTGCCAGCAGCCAGGCCACAGGATCTAATGAAAAACTGTTTTTT. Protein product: CASSQATGSNEKLFF.

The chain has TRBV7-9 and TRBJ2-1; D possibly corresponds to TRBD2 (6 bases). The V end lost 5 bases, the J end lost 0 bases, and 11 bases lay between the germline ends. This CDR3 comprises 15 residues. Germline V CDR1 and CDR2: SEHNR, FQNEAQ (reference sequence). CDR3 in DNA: TGTGCCAGCAGCCCCTCTAGCGTCTCCTACAATGAGCAGTTCTTC. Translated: CASSPSSVSYNEQFF.

The CDR3 region has the DNA TGTGCCAGCAGTCCGGGACAGCCTTACGGGGAGCTGTTTTTT. Protein sequence: CASSPGQPYGELFF. The chain combines TRBV5-4 with TRBJ2-2; 7 bases match TRBD1. Germline CDR1 is SGHNT and CDR2 is YYREEE (reference sequence). The CDR3 loop spans 14 amino acids. After removal of 5 bases from V and 7 bases from J, the junction contained 8 bases not matched to a gene.

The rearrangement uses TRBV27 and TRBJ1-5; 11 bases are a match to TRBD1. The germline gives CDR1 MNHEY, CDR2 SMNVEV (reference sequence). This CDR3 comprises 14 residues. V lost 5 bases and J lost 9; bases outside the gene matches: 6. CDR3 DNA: TGTGCCAGCAGTCCGGGACAGGGGGTTCGGCCCCAGCATTTT. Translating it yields CASSPGQGVRPQHF.

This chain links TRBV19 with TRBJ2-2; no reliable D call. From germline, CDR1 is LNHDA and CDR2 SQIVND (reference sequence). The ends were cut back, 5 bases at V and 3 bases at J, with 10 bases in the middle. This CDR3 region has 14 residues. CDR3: CASSEVRDTGELFF. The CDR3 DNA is TGTGCCAGTAGTGAGGTCCGTGACACCGGGGAGCTGTTTTTT.

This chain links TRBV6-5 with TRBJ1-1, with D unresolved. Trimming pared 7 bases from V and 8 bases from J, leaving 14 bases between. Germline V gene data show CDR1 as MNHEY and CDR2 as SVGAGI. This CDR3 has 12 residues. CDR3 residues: CASTMPTEEAFF. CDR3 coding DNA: TGTGCCAGCACCATGCCGACGGAGGAAGCTTTCTTT.

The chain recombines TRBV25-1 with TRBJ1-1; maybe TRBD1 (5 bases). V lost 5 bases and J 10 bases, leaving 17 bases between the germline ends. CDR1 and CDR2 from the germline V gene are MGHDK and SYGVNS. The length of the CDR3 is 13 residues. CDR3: CASSSQGTLLAFF. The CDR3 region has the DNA TGTGCCAGCAGTAGTCAGGGAACCCTGCTAGCTTTCTTT.

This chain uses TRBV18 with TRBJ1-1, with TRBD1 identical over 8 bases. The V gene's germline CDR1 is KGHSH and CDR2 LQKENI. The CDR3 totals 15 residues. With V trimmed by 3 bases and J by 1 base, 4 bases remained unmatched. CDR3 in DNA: TGTGCCAGCTCACCCCCCGGGACAGGGAACACTGAAGCTTTCTTT. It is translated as CASSPPGTGNTEAFF.

CDR3 sequence: CASSSLGTGAYGYTF. CDR3 nucleotides: TGCGCCAGCAGCTCATTAGGCACAGGCGCCTATGGCTACACCTTC. The chain links TRBV5-1 to TRBJ1-2; tentative D call: TRBD1 (5 bases). Germline CDR1 and CDR2: SGHRS and YFSETQ. The CDR3 runs to 15 residues. With 3 bases removed from V and 4 bases from J, the gap between germline ends came to 16 bases.

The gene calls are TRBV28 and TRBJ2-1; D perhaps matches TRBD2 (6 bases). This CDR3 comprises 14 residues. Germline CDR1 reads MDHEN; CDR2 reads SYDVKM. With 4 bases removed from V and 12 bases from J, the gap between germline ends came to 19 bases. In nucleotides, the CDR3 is TGTGCCAGCAGTTCCGTCCCTATGGAGGGCCGGCAGTTCTTC. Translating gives CASSSVPMEGRQFF.

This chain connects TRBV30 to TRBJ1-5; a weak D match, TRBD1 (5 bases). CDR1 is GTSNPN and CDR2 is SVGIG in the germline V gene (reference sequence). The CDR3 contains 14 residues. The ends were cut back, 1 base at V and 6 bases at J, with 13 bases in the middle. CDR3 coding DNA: TGTGCCTGGAGTGCCCTAGGGGATGGTCAGCCCCAGCATTTT. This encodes CAWSALGDGQPQHF.

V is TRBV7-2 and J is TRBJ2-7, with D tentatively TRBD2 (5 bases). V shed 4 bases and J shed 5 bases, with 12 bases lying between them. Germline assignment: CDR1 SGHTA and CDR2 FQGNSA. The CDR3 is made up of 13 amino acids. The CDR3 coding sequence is TGTGCCAGCAGCTCCCTAGCCGGCGACGAGCAGTACGTC. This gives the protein CASSSLAGDEQYV.

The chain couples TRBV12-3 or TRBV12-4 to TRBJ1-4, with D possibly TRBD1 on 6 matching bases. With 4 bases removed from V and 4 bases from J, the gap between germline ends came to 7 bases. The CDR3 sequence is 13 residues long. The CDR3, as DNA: TGTGCCAGCAGTTGGGACATTAATGAAAAACTGTTTTTT. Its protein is CASSWDINEKLFF.